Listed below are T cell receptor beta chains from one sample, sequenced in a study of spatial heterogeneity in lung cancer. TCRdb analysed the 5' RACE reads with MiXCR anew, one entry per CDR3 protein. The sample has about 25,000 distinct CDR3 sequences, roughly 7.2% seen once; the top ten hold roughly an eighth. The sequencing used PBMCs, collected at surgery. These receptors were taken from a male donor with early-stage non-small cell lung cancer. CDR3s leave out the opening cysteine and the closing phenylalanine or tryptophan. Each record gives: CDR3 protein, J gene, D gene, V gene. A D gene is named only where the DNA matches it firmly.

CDR3 protein: SFKGTGTSTDTQY; J gene: TRBJ2-3; D gene: TRBD1; V gene: TRBV29-1
CDR3 protein: AISLGGQSYEQY; J gene: TRBJ2-7; D gene: NA; V gene: TRBV10-3
CDR3 protein: AISESGSSGNTIY; J gene: TRBJ1-3; D gene: NA; V gene: TRBV10-3
CDR3 protein: ASSFPRSNEKLF; J gene: TRBJ1-4; D gene: NA; V gene: TRBV28
CDR3 protein: ASSALMGLAGGGEQF; J gene: TRBJ2-1; D gene: TRBD2; V gene: TRBV2
CDR3 protein: ASSLVWAGSYGYT; J gene: TRBJ1-2; D gene: NA; V gene: TRBV7-2
CDR3 protein: AISWRGTSTDTQY; J gene: TRBJ2-3; D gene: TRBD2; V gene: TRBV10-3
CDR3 protein: ASSSQASVDIQY; J gene: TRBJ2-4; D gene: NA; V gene: TRBV11-2
CDR3 protein: SASASGFYNEQF; J gene: TRBJ2-1; D gene: TRBD2; V gene: TRBV20-1
CDR3 protein: AVKDSADNEQF; J gene: TRBJ2-1; D gene: NA; V gene: TRBV10-3
CDR3 protein: ASSLIPDQPQH; J gene: TRBJ1-5; D gene: NA; V gene: TRBV5-1
CDR3 protein: ASSILTGNTEAF; J gene: TRBJ1-1; D gene: NA; V gene: TRBV5-1
CDR3 protein: ASSLTSGSYEQF; J gene: TRBJ2-1; D gene: TRBD2; V gene: TRBV6-2/TRBV6-3
CDR3 protein: ASSGLKETQY; J gene: TRBJ2-5; D gene: NA; V gene: TRBV6-1
CDR3 protein: ASSRLKEENQPQH; J gene: TRBJ1-5; D gene: NA; V gene: TRBV4-2
CDR3 protein: ASKTGPTQIYGYT; J gene: TRBJ1-2; D gene: TRBD1; V gene: TRBV6-1
CDR3 protein: ASSLTGGTHTIY; J gene: TRBJ1-3; D gene: TRBD1; V gene: TRBV4-1
CDR3 protein: ASSDKGAIGEAF; J gene: TRBJ1-1; D gene: NA; V gene: TRBV6-4
CDR3 protein: ASRRTLNTGELF; J gene: TRBJ2-2; D gene: NA; V gene: TRBV3-1
CDR3 protein: ASSSDRDADTQY; J gene: TRBJ2-3; D gene: TRBD1; V gene: TRBV28
CDR3 protein: ASSESAAGSGNTIY; J gene: TRBJ1-3; D gene: NA; V gene: TRBV6-1
CDR3 protein: ASSHNERGADTQY; J gene: TRBJ2-3; D gene: TRBD2; V gene: TRBV4-1
CDR3 protein: AGSYTAGGDGEQF; J gene: TRBJ2-1; D gene: TRBD1; V gene: TRBV6-2/TRBV6-3
CDR3 protein: ASSYARGPGQPQH; J gene: TRBJ1-5; D gene: TRBD1; V gene: TRBV6-5
CDR3 protein: SASRQADNEQF; J gene: TRBJ2-1; D gene: NA; V gene: TRBV20-1
CDR3 protein: SARDEGQGSDNSPLH; J gene: TRBJ1-6; D gene: TRBD1; V gene: TRBV20-1
CDR3 protein: AIMTGVTGIQY; J gene: TRBJ2-4; D gene: TRBD1; V gene: TRBV6-1
CDR3 protein: ASTGRGETQY; J gene: TRBJ2-5; D gene: NA; V gene: TRBV6-5
CDR3 protein: ASSPRTGSGNTIY; J gene: TRBJ1-3; D gene: TRBD1; V gene: TRBV9
CDR3 protein: AISEYSGSGNEQF; J gene: TRBJ2-1; D gene: NA; V gene: TRBV10-3
CDR3 protein: ASSYSSRSQAQEGAF; J gene: TRBJ1-1; D gene: NA; V gene: TRBV6-6
CDR3 protein: ASRSSTETQY; J gene: TRBJ2-5; D gene: NA; V gene: TRBV28
CDR3 protein: SARDHVGLAGRSSYNEQF; J gene: TRBJ2-1; D gene: TRBD2; V gene: TRBV20-1
CDR3 protein: ASSSSGNGGNQPQH; J gene: TRBJ1-5; D gene: NA; V gene: TRBV5-6
CDR3 protein: ASSLGGRGYTQY; J gene: TRBJ2-3; D gene: NA; V gene: TRBV5-1
CDR3 protein: ASSDRALTDTQY; J gene: TRBJ2-3; D gene: NA; V gene: TRBV10-1
CDR3 protein: ASTLKGENQPQH; J gene: TRBJ1-5; D gene: NA; V gene: TRBV6-1
CDR3 protein: ASSLLRRTSSNEQF; J gene: TRBJ2-1; D gene: NA; V gene: TRBV28
CDR3 protein: ASSATAFGELF; J gene: TRBJ2-2; D gene: NA; V gene: TRBV2
CDR3 protein: ASFGQPNTEAF; J gene: TRBJ1-1; D gene: NA; V gene: TRBV28
CDR3 protein: AISGTGDIYEQY; J gene: TRBJ2-7; D gene: TRBD1; V gene: TRBV10-3
CDR3 protein: ASSQSPAGSSYNEQF; J gene: TRBJ2-1; D gene: NA; V gene: TRBV4-1
CDR3 protein: ASSPTTSQLQRDRWDSPLH; J gene: TRBJ1-6; D gene: TRBD1; V gene: TRBV18
CDR3 protein: ASSQGQGAKTEAF; J gene: TRBJ1-1; D gene: TRBD1; V gene: TRBV4-1
CDR3 protein: ASSLGSFEQF; J gene: TRBJ2-1; D gene: NA; V gene: TRBV5-1
CDR3 protein: SAPHGTGGGYSGNQPQH; J gene: TRBJ1-5; D gene: TRBD1; V gene: TRBV20-1
CDR3 protein: ASSLPGIGANVLT; J gene: TRBJ2-6; D gene: NA; V gene: TRBV12-3/TRBV12-4